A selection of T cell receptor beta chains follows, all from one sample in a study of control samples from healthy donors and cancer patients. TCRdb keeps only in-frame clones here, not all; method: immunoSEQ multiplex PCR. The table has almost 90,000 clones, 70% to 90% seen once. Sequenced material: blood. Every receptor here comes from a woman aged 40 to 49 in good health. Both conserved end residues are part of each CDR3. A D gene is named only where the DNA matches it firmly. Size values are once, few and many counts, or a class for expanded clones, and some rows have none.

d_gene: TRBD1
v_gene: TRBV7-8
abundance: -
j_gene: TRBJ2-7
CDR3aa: CASSLGTGVSYEQYF
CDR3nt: TGTGCCAGCAGCTTGGGGACAGGGGTCTCCTACGAGCAGTACTTC

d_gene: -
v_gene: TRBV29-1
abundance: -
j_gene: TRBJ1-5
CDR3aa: CSVGARDQPQHF
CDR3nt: TGCAGCGTTGGAGCCAGAGACCAGCCCCAGCATTTT

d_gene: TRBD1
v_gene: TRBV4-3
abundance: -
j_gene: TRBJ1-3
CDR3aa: CASSQGGTGGRNTIYF
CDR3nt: TGCGCCAGCAGCCAAGGGGGGACAGGGGGGCGGAACACCATATATTTT

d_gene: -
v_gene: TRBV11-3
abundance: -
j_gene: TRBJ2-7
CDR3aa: CASSLSRLYEQYF
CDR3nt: TGTGCCAGCAGCTTAAGTAGGTTGTACGAGCAGTACTTC

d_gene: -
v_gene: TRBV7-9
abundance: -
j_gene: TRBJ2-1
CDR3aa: CASSLAGALNEQFF
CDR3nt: TGTGCCAGCAGCTTAGCCGGGGCACTCAATGAGCAGTTCTTC

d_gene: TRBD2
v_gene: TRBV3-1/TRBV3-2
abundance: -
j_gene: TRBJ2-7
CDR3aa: CASSSSGPYEQYF
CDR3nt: TGTGCCAGCAGCTCTAGCGGACCCTACGAGCAGTACTTC

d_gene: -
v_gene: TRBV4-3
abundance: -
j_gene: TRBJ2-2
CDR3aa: CASSQALMTGELFF
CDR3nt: TGCGCCAGCAGCCAAGCGCTGATGACCGGGGAGCTGTTTTTT

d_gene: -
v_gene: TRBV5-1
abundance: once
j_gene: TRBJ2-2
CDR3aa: CASSLVLGELFF
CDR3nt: TGCGCCAGCAGCTTGGTTCTGGGGGAGCTGTTTTTT

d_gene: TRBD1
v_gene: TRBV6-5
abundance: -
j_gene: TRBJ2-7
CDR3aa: CASRSGTGGSEQYF
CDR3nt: TGTGCCAGCAGGTCCGGGACAGGGGGTTCCGAGCAGTACTTC

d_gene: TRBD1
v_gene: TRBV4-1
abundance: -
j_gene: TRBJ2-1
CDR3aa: CASSQTGTGWYEQFF
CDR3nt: TGCGCCAGCAGCCAGACCGGGACAGGGTGGTATGAGCAGTTCTTC